This T cell receptor (beta chain) was recorded in a study of blood T cell repertoires in COVID-19. CDR3 length equals 12 residues. Trimming removed 4 bases at V and 8 bases at J, with 12 bases between. Assay used: immunoSEQ multiplex PCR; TCRdb lists only in-frame clones, some missing. The data contain 250,000 to 300,000 clones, about 89% of them seen just once; the ten biggest clones take up 1.2%. The rearrangement uses TRBV12-3 or TRBV12-4 and TRBJ2-7; D gene uncertain. The sequenced material came from PBMCs or T cells enriched from blood (not recorded which). The TCR originated in a human donor in a cohort exposed to, infected with or recovered from COVID-19 (not recorded which). The donor label of this sample is uncertain. Here the CDR3 reads CASSYAPVQQYF. CDR3 nucleotides: TGTGCCAGCAGTTACGCCCCGGTGCAGCAGTACTTC.